The entry below describes one T cell receptor (beta chain). The length of the CDR3 is 14 residues. V lost 2 bases to trimming and J lost 1 base, with 8 bases between them. Germline-derived CDR1 and CDR2 are MNHNY and SVGAGI (reference sequence). The table came from immunoSEQ multiplex PCR; TCRdb's copy has only in-frame clones and leaves some out. This sample carries about 19,000 clones, around 90% of them seen once, and the ten largest clones take about 4.2%. The sample comes from a study of T cells in localized non-small cell lung cancer. The sequence was obtained from a male donor older than 55 with stage I squamous cell lung carcinoma. The sample here was peripheral blood, taken before any cancer treatment. This sequence joins TRBV6-6 and TRBJ2-5; D uncertain. The CDR3, as DNA: TGTGCCAGCAGTTACCAAGGCCCCCAAGAGACCCAGTACTTC. Translated: CASSYQGPQETQYF.